What follows are 23 T cell receptor beta chains derived from one specimen sequenced in a study of blood T cell repertoires in COVID-19. TCRdb's copy holds only in-frame clones and misses some; the assay was immunoSEQ multiplex PCR. The table shows about 310,000 clones, with around 86% occurring only once. Sequencing input: peripheral blood. The receptors were sampled from a man aged 50 to 59 with active or convalescent COVID-19.

This clone was counted only a few times. In DNA form, the CDR3 reads TGCGCCAGCAGCCAAGAAGGAACAGGGGGGTCGAACTATGGCTACACCTTC. Residues: CASSQEGTGGSNYGYTF. The J gene is TRBJ1-2, the V gene TRBV4-1; the match to TRBD1 covers 8 bases. The junction had 8 bases not matched to a gene; V was cut back by 0 bases and J by 2 bases. Germline-derived CDR1 and CDR2 are MGHRA and YSYEKL. CDR3 length equals 17 residues.

This chain links TRBV9 with TRBJ1-2; 8 bases fit TRBD1. Per the germline V gene, CDR1 is SGDLS and CDR2 is YYNGEE. J lost 6 bases, V lost 4 bases, and 8 bases had no gene match. This CDR3 contains 14 residues. CDR3 residues: CASSSRGLADGYTF. CDR3 nucleotide sequence: TGTGCCAGCAGCTCCAGGGGGCTCGCGGATGGCTACACCTTC.

V gene TRBV6-2 or TRBV6-3 combines with J gene TRBJ2-4; D possibly corresponds to TRBD1 (5 bases). Trimming stripped 0 bases from V and 5 bases from J, with 14 bases between. Per the germline V gene, CDR1 is MNHEY and CDR2 is SVGEGT. This CDR3 region has 16 residues. The CDR3: CASSYSYDSLENIQYF. In nucleotides, the CDR3 is TGTGCCAGCAGTTACTCGTATGACAGCCTGGAAAACATTCAGTACTTC.

The chain recombines TRBV6-5 with TRBJ1-1; D unresolved. V lost 6 bases and J 7 bases, leaving 12 bases between the germline ends. The CDR3 runs to 12 residues. CDR1 and CDR2 (germline): MNHEY, SVGAGI. The CDR3 reads CASRGVVGEAFF. The CDR3 DNA reads as TGTGCCAGCAGGGGAGTGGTTGGTGAAGCTTTCTTT.

The genes are TRBV19 and TRBJ1-2, with D possibly TRBD1 on 5 matching bases. The CDR3 is made up of 16 amino acids. Trimming shortened V by 3 bases and J by 3 bases, and 17 bases separated the two germline ends. Per germline, CDR1 LNHDA and CDR2 SQIVND (reference sequence). This chain's CDR3 is CASSIGSGRNYYGYTF. CDR3 in DNA: TGTGCCAGTAGTATCGGGTCAGGGAGGAACTACTATGGCTACACCTTC.

This sequence joins TRBV18 and TRBJ1-1; 10 positions agree with TRBD1. CDR1 is KGHSH and CDR2 is LQKENI in the germline V gene. After removal of 3 bases from V and 4 bases from J, the junction contained 2 bases not matched to a gene. The CDR3 consists of 14 residues. CDR3 loop: CASSPGTGATEAFF. The DNA of the CDR3 is TGTGCCAGCTCACCCGGGACAGGGGCCACTGAAGCTTTCTTT.

The V and J genes are TRBV19 and TRBJ2-7; 8 bases align to TRBD1. Germline CDR1 LNHDA, CDR2 SQIVND (reference sequence). The CDR3 contains 16 residues. Trimming took 1 base from V and 2 from J; bases not matched to a gene: 7. The CDR3 sequence: CASSIVGTGFAYEQYF. The DNA of the CDR3 is TGTGCCAGTAGTATAGTCGGGACAGGATTTGCCTACGAGCAGTACTTC. The full variable domain, in which reference TRBV19 and TRBJ2-7 provide the parts outside the CDR3, is DGGITQSPKYLFRKEGQNVTLSCEQNLNHDAMYWYRQDPGQGLRLIYYSQIVNDFQKGDIAEGYSVSREKKESFPLTVTSAQKNPTAFYLCASSIVGTGFAYEQYFGPGTRLTVT.

This clone has just a few counts. The V and J genes are TRBV19 and TRBJ1-2, with TRBD1 as a possible D gene (6 bases). The CDR3 sequence is 15 residues long. V gave up 6 bases and J gave up 4 bases, with 18 bases separating them. Germline CDR1 LNHDA, CDR2 SQIVND (reference sequence). The CDR3 protein is CASRHASGDTYGYTF. CDR3 bases: TGTGCCAGTAGACATGCCTCTGGGGACACCTATGGCTACACCTTC.

The rearrangement uses TRBV13 and TRBJ2-3; D gene ambiguous. The CDR3 covers 19 residues. V shed 2 bases and J shed 0 bases, with 21 bases lying between them. Germline CDR1 reads PRHDT; CDR2 reads FYEKMQ (reference sequence). The CDR3 sequence: CASSLRSGVHPYSTDTQYF. The CDR3 nucleotides are TGTGCCAGCAGCTTACGTTCGGGTGTGCACCCTTATAGCACAGATACGCAGTATTTT.

This chain connects TRBV6-5 to TRBJ1-2; 7 bases align to TRBD1. Germline V gives CDR1 MNHEY, CDR2 SVGAGI. The CDR3 spans 12 residues. The V gene end was trimmed by 8 bases and the J gene end by 4 bases; junction bases not matched to a gene: 4. CDR3 in amino acids: CASGRTGYGYTF. The CDR3 region has the DNA TGTGCCAGCGGACGGACAGGCTATGGCTACACCTTC.

The chain carries TRBV19 and TRBJ1-5; unclear D gene. CDR1 is LNHDA, CDR2 SQIVND, per germline (reference sequence). Trimming took off 1 base at V and 2 bases at J, with 9 bases between the two ends. The CDR3 contains 15 residues. This chain's CDR3 is CASSIVSVGNQPQHF. The CDR3 region has the DNA TGTGCCAGTAGTATAGTATCGGTGGGCAATCAGCCCCAGCATTTT.

The chain links TRBV11-2 to TRBJ2-5; 10 bases align to TRBD2. The V gene's germline CDR1 is SGHAT and CDR2 FQNNGV. V lost 3 bases, J lost 3 bases, and 10 bases stayed unmatched. The CDR3 is 17 residues long. The CDR3 loop reads CASSFRPPGTSEETQYF. In nucleotides, the CDR3 is TGTGCCAGCAGCTTTCGCCCCCCCGGGACTAGCGAAGAGACCCAGTACTTC.

The chain has TRBV9 and TRBJ2-1; weak D call: TRBD1 (8 bases). Germline CDR1 reads SGDLS; CDR2 reads YYNGEE. Trimming took off 0 bases at V and 8 bases at J, with 21 bases between the two ends. The CDR3 spans 17 residues. The chain's CDR3 is CASSVAPPRQGRDEQFF. CDR3 in DNA: TGTGCCAGCAGCGTAGCCCCCCCCAGACAGGGGAGGGATGAGCAGTTCTTC.

This sequence joins TRBV6-1 and TRBJ2-2; 9 bases align to TRBD2. V trimming: 6 bases; J trimming: 6 bases; junction bases outside the gene matches: 5. Germline assignment: CDR1 MNHNS and CDR2 SASEGT. The CDR3 covers 14 residues. CDR3 in amino acids: CASSGGGAAGELFF. The CDR3 nucleotides read TGTGCCAGCAGCGGCGGGGGGGCCGCCGGGGAGCTGTTTTTT.

This chain joins TRBV28 and TRBJ2-7, with 12 nucleotides matching TRBD1. The CDR3 contains 17 residues. After removal of 9 bases from V and 3 bases from J, the junction contained 15 bases not matched to a gene. Germline CDR1 and CDR2: MDHEN and SYDVKM. CDR3 residues: CARQKGIGTGGFYEQYF. Here the CDR3 DNA reads TGTGCCAGGCAAAAGGGAATCGGGACAGGGGGCTTCTACGAGCAGTACTTC.

The V gene is TRBV19, the J gene TRBJ1-2, with no clear D. This CDR3 has 11 residues. V lost 8 bases, J lost 3 bases, and 7 bases lay in between. Germline-derived CDR1 and CDR2 are LNHDA and SQIVND (reference sequence). CDR3: CASREYYGYTF. For the CDR3, the DNA is TGTGCCAGTCGGGAATACTATGGCTACACCTTC.

The CDR3 is CASSPPTASGANVLTF. The CDR3 nucleotides read TGTGCCAGTAGTCCCCCGACAGCCTCTGGGGCCAACGTCCTGACTTTC. The chain couples TRBV19 to TRBJ2-6, with D perhaps matching TRBD1 (5 bases). V was cut by 5 bases and J by 0 bases, with 11 bases left in between. Germline lookup yields CDR1 LNHDA and CDR2 SQIVND (reference sequence). The CDR3 extends over 16 amino acids.

The chain combines TRBV10-1 with TRBJ2-7; 8 positions match TRBD2. The trim removed 0 bases at V and 5 bases at J, leaving 9 bases unmatched. The CDR3 consists of 16 residues. Germline lookup yields CDR1 WNHNN and CDR2 SYGVQD (reference sequence). The CDR3 here is CASSESVGLDRHEQYF. DNA for the CDR3: TGCGCCAGCAGTGAGTCGGTGGGACTAGATCGCCACGAGCAGTACTTC.

The rearrangement links TRBV4-3 to TRBJ2-3; D unclear. Trimming left V 5 bases short and J 4 bases short, with 13 bases between. The germline V gene encodes CDR1 LGHNA and CDR2 YSLEER. The CDR3 sequence is 14 residues long. The CDR3 DNA sequence: TGCGCCAGCAGCTCACAGCCTGTCGCAGATACGCAGTATTTT. Its translation is CASSSQPVADTQYF.

This clone was picked up one time. V usage is TRBV5-5 and J usage is TRBJ1-2, with a possible D match to TRBD1 (5 bases). Germline-derived CDR1 and CDR2 are SGHKS and YYEKEE (reference sequence). The CDR3 is 14 residues long. V gave up 1 base and J gave up 2 bases, with 9 bases separating them. The CDR3 bases are TGTGCCAGCAGCTTGCAGGGAACCAACTATGGCTACACCTTC. Translating gives CASSLQGTNYGYTF.

The J gene is TRBJ1-2, the V gene TRBV5-1, with 8 bases aligning to TRBD1. This CDR3 region has 14 residues. V lost 4 bases to trimming and J lost 5 bases; unmatched junction nucleotides: 7. Germline V gene lookup returns CDR1 SGHRS and CDR2 YFSETQ. CDR3 protein: CASSVQQGGYGYTF. The DNA for the CDR3 is TGCGCCAGCAGCGTTCAACAGGGGGGGTATGGCTACACCTTC.

The V call is TRBV4-1, the J call TRBJ1-3; TRBD1 is a possible D gene (6 bases). The V gene lost 1 base and the J gene lost 0 bases, with 22 bases spanning the gap. The length of the CDR3 is 20 residues. In germline, CDR1 is MGHRA, CDR2 YSYEKL. The CDR3 nucleotides are TGCGCCAGCAGCCAAGGAAGATTAGGGGGTAGGGTGGACTCTGGAAACACCATATATTTT. Its protein is CASSQGRLGGRVDSGNTIYF.

As to this clone: This sample includes further DNA sequences coding for the same CDR3. The rearrangement links TRBV7-2 to TRBJ1-3; no firm D call. Germline CDR1 and CDR2: SGHTA and FQGNSA. V shed 5 bases and J shed 4 bases, with 6 bases lying between them. The CDR3 is made up of 12 amino acids. CDR3 in amino acids: CASSPGGNTIYF. In DNA form, the CDR3 reads TGTGCCAGCAGCCCCGGGGGAAACACCATATATTTT.